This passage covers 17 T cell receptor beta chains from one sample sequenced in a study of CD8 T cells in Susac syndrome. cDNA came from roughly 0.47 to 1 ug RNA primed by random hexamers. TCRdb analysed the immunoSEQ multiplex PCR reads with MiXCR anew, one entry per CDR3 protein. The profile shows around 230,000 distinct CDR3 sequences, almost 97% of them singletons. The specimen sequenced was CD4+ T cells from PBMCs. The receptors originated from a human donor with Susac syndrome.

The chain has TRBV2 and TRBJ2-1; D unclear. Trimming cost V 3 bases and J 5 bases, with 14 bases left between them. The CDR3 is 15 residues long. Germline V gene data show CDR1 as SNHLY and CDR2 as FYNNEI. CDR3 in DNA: TGTGCCAGCAGTGAGACCCCCACATCGCACAATGAGCAGTTCTTC. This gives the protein CASSETPTSHNEQFF.

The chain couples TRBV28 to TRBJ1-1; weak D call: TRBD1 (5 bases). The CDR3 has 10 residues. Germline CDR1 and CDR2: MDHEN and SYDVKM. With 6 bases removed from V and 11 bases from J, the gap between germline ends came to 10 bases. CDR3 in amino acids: CASRGTWAFF. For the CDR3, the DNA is TGTGCCAGCAGAGGGACCTGGGCTTTCTTT.

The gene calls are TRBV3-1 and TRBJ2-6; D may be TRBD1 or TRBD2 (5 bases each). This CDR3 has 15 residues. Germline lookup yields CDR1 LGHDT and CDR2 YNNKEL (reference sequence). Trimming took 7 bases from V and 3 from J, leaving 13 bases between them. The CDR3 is CASTARGYGANVLTF. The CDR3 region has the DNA TGTGCCAGCACCGCTCGGGGCTATGGGGCCAACGTCCTGACTTTC.

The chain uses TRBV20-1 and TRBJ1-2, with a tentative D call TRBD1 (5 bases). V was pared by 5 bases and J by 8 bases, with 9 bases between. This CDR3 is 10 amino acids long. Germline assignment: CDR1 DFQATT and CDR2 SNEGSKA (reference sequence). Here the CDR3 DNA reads TGCAGTGCTTACAGGAGCGGCTACACCTTC. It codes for CSAYRSGYTF.

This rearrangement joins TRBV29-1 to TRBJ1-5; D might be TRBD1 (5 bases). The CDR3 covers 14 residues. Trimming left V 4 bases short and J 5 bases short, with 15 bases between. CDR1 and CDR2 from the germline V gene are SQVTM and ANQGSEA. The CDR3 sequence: CSVGDDPFDQPQHF. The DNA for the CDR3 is TGCAGCGTTGGGGACGACCCTTTCGATCAGCCCCAGCATTTT.

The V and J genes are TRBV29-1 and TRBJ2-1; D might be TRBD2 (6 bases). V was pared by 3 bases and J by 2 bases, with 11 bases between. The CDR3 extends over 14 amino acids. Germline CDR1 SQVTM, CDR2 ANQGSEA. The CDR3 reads CSVDTLATYNEQFF. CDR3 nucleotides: TGCAGCGTTGATACGCTAGCGACCTACAATGAGCAGTTCTTC.

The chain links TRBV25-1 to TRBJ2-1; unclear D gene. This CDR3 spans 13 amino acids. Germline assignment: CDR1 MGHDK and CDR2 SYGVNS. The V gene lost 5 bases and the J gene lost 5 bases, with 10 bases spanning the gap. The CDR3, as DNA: TGTGCCAGCAGTCTCCTTAGGGACAATGAGCAGTTCTTC. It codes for CASSLLRDNEQFF.

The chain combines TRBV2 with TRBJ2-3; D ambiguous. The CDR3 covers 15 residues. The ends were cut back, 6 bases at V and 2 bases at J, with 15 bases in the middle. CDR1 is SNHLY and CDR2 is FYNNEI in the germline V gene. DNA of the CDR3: TGTGCCAGCAGGATGGGGTTTTCACTCACAGATACGCAGTATTTT. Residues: CASRMGFSLTDTQYF. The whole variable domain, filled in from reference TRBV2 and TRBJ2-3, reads EPEVTQTPSHQVTQMGQEVILRCVPISNHLYFYWYRQILGQKVEFLVSFYNNEISEKSEIFDDQFSVERPDGSNFTLKIRSTKLEDSAMYFCASRMGFSLTDTQYFGPGTRLTVL.

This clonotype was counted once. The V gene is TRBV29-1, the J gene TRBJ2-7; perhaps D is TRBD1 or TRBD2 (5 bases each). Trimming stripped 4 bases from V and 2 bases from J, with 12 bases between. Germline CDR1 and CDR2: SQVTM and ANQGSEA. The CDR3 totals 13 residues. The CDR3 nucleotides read TGCAGCGTTGCTCTGGGACCTACCTACGAGCAGTACTTC. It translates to CSVALGPTYEQYF.

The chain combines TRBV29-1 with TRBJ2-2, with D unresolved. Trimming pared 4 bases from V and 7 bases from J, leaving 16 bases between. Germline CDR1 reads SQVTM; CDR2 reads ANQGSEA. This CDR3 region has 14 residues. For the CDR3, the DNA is TGCAGCGTTGCCGTATTGGCCTGGGGCGGGGAGCTGTTTTTT. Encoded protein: CSVAVLAWGGELFF.

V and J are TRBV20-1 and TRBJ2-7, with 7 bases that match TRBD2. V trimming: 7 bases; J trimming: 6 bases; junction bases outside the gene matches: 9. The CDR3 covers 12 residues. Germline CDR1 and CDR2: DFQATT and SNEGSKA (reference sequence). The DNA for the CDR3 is TGCAGTGTACCCTTTTCGGGAGGCGAGCAGTACTTC. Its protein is CSVPFSGGEQYF.

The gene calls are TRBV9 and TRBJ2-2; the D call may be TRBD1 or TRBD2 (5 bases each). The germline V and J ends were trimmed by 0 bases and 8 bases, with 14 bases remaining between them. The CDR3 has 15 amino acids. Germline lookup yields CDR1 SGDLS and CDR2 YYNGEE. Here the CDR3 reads CASSVEGTRGGELFF. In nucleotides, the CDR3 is TGTGCCAGCAGCGTAGAAGGCACTAGGGGTGGGGAGCTGTTTTTT.

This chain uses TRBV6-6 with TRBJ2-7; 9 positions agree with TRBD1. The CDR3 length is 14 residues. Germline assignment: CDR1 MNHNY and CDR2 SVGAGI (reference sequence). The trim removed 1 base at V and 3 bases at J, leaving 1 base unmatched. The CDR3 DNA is TGTGCCAGCAGTTACTTGGGACAGGGCTACGAGCAGTACTTC. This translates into CASSYLGQGYEQYF.

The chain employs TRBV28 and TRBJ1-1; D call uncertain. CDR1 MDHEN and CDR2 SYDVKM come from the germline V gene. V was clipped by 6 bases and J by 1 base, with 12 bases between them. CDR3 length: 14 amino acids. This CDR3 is CASSPLARNTEAFF. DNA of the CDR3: TGTGCCAGCAGCCCGTTGGCGAGGAACACTGAAGCTTTCTTT.

CDR3 DNA sequence: TGTGCCAGCAGCTTAAAGGGGGACAAAAATCAGCCCCAGCATTTT. This codes for CASSLKGDKNQPQHF. The chain carries TRBV7-6 and TRBJ1-5; possible D gene TRBD1, 6 bases. The CDR3 is 15 amino acids. Germline loops: CDR1 SGHVS, CDR2 FNYEAQ. V was shortened by 2 bases and J by 4 bases, with 12 bases between the two germline ends.

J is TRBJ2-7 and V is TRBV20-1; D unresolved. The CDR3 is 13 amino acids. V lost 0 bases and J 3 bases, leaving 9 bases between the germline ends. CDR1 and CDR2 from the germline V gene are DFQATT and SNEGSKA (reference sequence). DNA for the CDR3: TGCAGTGCTAGAGATTGGGCCGACTACGAGCAGTACTTC. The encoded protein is CSARDWADYEQYF.

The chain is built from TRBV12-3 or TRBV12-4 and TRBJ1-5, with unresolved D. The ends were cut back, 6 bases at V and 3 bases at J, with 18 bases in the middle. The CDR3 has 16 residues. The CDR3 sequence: CASSGGLGLHNQPQHF. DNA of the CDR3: TGTGCCAGCAGCGGCGGTCTGGGCCTACACAATCAGCCCCAGCATTTT.